This T cell receptor (beta chain) was captured in a study of T cells in Graves' hyperthyroidism and ophthalmopathy. Across the whole study: Sampling of peripheral blood happened at initial diagnosis, prior to any treatment.

Every diagnosis used clinical symptoms, serum thyroxine and TRAb, thyroid ultrasound and orbital computed tomography. Germline V gene data show CDR1 as MGHRA and CDR2 as YSYEKL. Between the trimmed V and J ends, which lost 3 bases and 11 bases, there was a span of 14 bases. The CDR3 extends over 14 amino acids. This clonotype was recorded many times. Its matching antigen is unknown. RNA transcripts provided the source from which TCR beta CDR3 regions were amplified. Researchers ran a first-round RT-PCR on the TCR CDR3 using the HTBI primer set. MiXCR was run by TCRdb on the multiplex PCR reads, yielding one entry per CDR3 protein. The data show hundreds of thousands of distinct CDR3 sequences, roughly 32% seen once. Study-wide findings and caveats: Stable hyperthyroidism was separated from ophthalmopathy by a model based on 13 V-J features. Blood also contained most expanded thyroid clonotypes above 0.001.

V is TRBV4-1 and J is TRBJ1-6; tentatively, D is TRBD1 (5 bases). Source material: blood. The receptor comes from a woman between 40 and 50 years old with Graves' hyperthyroidism. CDR3 residues: CASSQATVRPPLHF. Here the CDR3 DNA reads TGCGCCAGCAGCCAGGCGACAGTTAGGCCACCCCTCCACTTT.